This section outlines one T cell receptor (beta chain) sequence together with its context. The CDR3 totals 15 residues. Trimming pared 5 bases from V and 3 bases from J, leaving 17 bases between. Germline V CDR1 and CDR2: MNHEY, SVGAGI. This record belongs to a study of technical replicates of blood from a few donors. Assay used: immunoSEQ multiplex PCR; TCRdb lists only in-frame clones, some missing. The data hold roughly 68,000 clones, with roughly 93% observed a single time. The TCR was taken from a human donor in good health. The gene calls are TRBV6-5 and TRBJ2-7; possibly TRBD1 for D (6 bases). The sequencing input was T cells isolated from PBMCs. DNA of the CDR3: TGTGCCAGCAGTCTGGGACACCAAGCACTCTACGAGCAGTACTTC. Its protein is CASSLGHQALYEQYF.